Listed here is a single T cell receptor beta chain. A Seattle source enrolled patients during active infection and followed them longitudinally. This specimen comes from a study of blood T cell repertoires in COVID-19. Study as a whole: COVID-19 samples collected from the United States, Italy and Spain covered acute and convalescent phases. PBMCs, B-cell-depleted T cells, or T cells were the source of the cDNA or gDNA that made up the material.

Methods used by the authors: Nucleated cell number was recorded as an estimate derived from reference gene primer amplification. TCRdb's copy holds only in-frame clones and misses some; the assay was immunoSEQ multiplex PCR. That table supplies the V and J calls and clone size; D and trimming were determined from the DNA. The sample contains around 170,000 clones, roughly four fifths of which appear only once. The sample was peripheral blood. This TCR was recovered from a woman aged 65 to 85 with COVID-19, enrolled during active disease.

The CDR3 loop is CASSLMRIYTGELFF. CDR3 coding DNA: TGTGCCAGCAGCTTGATGCGGATATACACCGGGGAGCTGTTTTTT. The chain couples TRBV5-8 to TRBJ2-2; no definite D call. Trimming stripped 1 base from V and 3 bases from J, with 10 bases between. The CDR3 length is 15 residues. Looked up from germline, CDR1 is SGHTS and CDR2 is YDEGEE. The complete variable domain, with remaining parts taken from reference TRBV5-8 and TRBJ2-2, reads EAGVTQSPTHLIKTRGQQATLRCSPISGHTSVYWYQQALGLGLQFLLWYDEGEERNRGNFPPRFSGRQFPNYSSELNVNALELEDSALYLCASSLMRIYTGELFFGEGSRLTVL.